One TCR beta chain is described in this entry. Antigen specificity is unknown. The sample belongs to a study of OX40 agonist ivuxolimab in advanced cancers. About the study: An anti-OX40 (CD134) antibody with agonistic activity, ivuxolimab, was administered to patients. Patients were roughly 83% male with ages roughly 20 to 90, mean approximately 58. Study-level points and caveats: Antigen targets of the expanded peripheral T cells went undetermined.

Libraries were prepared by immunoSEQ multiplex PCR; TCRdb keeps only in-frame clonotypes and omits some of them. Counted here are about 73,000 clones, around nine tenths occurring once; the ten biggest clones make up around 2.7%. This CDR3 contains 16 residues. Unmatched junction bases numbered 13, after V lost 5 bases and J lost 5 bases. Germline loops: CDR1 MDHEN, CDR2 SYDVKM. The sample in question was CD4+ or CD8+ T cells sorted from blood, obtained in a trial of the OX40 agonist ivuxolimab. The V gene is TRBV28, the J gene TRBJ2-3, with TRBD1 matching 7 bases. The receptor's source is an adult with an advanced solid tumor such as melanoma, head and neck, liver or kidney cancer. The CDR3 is CASSVTTGPRGDTQYF. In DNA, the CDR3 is TGTGCCAGCAGTGTCACGACAGGGCCTCGGGGAGATACGCAGTATTTT. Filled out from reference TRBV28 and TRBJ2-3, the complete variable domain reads DVKVTQSSRYLVKRTGEKVFLECVQDMDHENMFWYRQDPGLGLRLIYFSYDVKMKEKGDIPEGYSVSREKKERFSLILESASTNQTSMYLCASSVTTGPRGDTQYFGPGTRLTVL.